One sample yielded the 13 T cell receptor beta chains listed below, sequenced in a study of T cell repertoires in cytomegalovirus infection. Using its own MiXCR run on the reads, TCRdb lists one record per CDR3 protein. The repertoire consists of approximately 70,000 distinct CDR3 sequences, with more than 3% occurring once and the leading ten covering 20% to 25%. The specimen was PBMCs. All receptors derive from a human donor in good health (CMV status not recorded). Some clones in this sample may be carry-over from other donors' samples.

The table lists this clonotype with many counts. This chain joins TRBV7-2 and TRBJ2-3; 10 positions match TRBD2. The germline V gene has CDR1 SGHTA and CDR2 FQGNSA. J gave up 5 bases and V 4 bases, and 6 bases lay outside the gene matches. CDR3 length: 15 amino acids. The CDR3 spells CASSSKRGGLDTQYF. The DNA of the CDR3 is TGTGCCAGCAGCTCCAAGCGGGGGGGTTTAGATACGCAGTATTTT.

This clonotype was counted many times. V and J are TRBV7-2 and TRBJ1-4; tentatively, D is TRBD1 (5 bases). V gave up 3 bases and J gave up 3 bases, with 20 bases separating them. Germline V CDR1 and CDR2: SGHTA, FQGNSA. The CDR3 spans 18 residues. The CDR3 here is CASSFSRRDLAPNEKLFF. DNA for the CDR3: TGTGCCAGCAGCTTTTCCCGCAGGGACCTTGCACCTAATGAAAAACTGTTTTTT.

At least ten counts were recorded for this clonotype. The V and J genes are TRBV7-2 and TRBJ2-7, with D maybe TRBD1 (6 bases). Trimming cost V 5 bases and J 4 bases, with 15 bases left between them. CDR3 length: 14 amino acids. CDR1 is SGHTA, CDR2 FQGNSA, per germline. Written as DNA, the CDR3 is TGTGCCAGCAGCATGGCAGGGGTAGTGTACGAGCAGTACTTC. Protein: CASSMAGVVYEQYF.

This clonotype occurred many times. The CDR3 DNA is TGCAGCGTTGTGGGATACAGGGCCTCTAACTATGGCTACACCTTC. Protein product: CSVVGYRASNYGYTF. The genes are TRBV29-1 and TRBJ1-2, with a possible D match to TRBD1 (6 bases). The CDR3 runs 15 residues. Trimming took 4 bases from V and 0 from J, leaving 15 bases between them. Germline CDR1 is SQVTM and CDR2 is ANQGSEA.

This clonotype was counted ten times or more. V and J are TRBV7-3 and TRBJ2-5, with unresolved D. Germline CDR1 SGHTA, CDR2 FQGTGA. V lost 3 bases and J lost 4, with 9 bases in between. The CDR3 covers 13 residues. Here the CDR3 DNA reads TGTGCCAGCAGCTTGGACCTGCGAGAGACCCAGTACTTC. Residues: CASSLDLRETQYF. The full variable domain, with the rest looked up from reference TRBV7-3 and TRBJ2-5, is GAGVSQTPSNKVTEKGKYVELRCDPISGHTALYWYRQSLGQGPEFLIYFQGTGAADDSGLPNDRFFAVRPEGSVSTLKIQRTERGDSAVYLCASSLDLRETQYFGPGTRLLVL.

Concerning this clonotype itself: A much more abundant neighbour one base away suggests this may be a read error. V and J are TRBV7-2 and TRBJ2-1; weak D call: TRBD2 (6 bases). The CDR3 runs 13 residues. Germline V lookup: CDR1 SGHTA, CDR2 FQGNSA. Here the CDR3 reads CAISARLEGEQFF. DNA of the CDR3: TGTGCCATCAGCGCCAGACTAGAGGGTGAGCAGTTCTTC.

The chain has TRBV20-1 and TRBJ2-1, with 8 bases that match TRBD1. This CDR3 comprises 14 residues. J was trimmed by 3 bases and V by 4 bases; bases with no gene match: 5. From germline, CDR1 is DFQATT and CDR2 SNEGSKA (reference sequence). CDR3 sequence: CSAKTGANYNEQFF. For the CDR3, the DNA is TGCAGTGCTAAGACAGGGGCTAACTACAATGAGCAGTTCTTC.

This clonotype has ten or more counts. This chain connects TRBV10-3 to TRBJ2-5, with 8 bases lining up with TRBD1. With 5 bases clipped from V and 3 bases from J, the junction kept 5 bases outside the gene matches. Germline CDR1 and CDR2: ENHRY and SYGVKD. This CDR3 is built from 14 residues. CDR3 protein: CAISLTGAKETQYF. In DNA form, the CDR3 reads TGTGCCATCAGTCTGACAGGGGCCAAAGAGACCCAGTACTTC.

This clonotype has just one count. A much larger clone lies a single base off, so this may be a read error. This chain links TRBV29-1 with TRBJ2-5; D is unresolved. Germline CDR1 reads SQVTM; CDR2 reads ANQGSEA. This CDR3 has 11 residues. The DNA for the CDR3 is TGCTGCGTTGAGCCTCTAGAGACCCAGTACTTC. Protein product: CCVEPLETQYF.

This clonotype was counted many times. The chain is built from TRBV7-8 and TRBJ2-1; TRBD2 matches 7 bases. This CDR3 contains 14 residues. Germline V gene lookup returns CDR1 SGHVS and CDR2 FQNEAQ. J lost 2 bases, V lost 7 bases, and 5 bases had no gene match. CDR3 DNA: TGTGCCAGCACCCGCGGGGGACCCTACAATGAGCAGTTCTTC. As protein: CASTRGGPYNEQFF.

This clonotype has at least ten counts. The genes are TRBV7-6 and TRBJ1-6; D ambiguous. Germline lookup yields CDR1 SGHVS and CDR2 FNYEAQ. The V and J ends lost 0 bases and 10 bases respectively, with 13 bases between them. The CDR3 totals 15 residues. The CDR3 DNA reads TGTGCCAGCAGCTTAGCGATTTTAGGTGGCTCACCCCTCCACTTT. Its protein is CASSLAILGGSPLHF.

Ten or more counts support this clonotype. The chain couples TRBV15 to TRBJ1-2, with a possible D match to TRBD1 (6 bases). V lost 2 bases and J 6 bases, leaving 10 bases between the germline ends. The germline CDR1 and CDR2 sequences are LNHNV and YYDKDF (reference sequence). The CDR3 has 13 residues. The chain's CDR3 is CATSRLQGDGYTF. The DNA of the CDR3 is TGTGCCACCAGCAGACTACAGGGAGATGGCTACACCTTC.

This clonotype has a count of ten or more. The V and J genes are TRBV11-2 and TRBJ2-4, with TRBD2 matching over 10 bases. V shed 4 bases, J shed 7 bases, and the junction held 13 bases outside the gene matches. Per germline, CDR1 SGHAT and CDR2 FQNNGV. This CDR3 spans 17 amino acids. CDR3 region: CASSSQTSGAGGNIQYF. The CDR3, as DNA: TGTGCCAGCAGCTCACAAACTAGCGGGGCTGGGGGGAACATTCAGTACTTC.